The clone carrying this T cell receptor beta chain showed up many times. No antigen is known for it. TCRdb processed the reads anew with MiXCR; each CDR3 protein has one entry. The repertoire has around 900,000 distinct CDR3 sequences, approximately 33% of them found once; the top ten carry around an eighth. This sample stems from a study of T cell repertoires in cytomegalovirus infection. Germline V gene lookup returns CDR1 SGHTA and CDR2 FQGNSA. There are 16 residues in the CDR3. Trimming removed 4 bases from V and 7 bases from J; junction bases left unmatched: 15. The clonotype originates from a human donor in good health (CMV status not recorded). Some clones in this sample may be carry-over from other donors' samples. The chain is built from TRBV7-2 and TRBJ1-2; 7 bases align to TRBD1. Here the sequenced sample was cultured CD8+ T cells from PBMCs, taken from culture after CMV antigen stimulation. CDR3 bases: TGTGCCAGCAGCTCCGTAGGGGGCGGAGGGGAGGGTGGCTACACCTTC. Translated: CASSSVGGGGEGGYTF.